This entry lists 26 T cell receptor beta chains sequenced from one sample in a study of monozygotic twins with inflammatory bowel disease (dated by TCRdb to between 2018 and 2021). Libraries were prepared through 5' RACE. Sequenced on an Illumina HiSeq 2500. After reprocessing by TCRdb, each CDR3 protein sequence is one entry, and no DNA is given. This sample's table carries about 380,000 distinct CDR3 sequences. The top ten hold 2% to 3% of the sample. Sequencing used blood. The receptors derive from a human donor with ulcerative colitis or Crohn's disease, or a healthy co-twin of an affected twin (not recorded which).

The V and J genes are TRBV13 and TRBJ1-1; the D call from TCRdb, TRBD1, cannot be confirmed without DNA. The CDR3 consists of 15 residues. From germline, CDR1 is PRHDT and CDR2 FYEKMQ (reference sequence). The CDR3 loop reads CASSLDGQGGTEAFF.

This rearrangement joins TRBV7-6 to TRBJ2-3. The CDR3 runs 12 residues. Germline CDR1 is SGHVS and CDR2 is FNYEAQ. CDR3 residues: CASSLEMGTQYF.

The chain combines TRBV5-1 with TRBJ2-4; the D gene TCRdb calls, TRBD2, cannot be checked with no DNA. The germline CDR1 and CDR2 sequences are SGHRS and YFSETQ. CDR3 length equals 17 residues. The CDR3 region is CASSQRTSVETKNIQYF.

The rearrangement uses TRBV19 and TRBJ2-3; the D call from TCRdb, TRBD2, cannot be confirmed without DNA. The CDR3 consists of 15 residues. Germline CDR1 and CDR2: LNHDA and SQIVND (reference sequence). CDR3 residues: CASSMGGLGTDTQYF.

The CDR3: CASSQETSGGTGELFF. V is TRBV4-3 and J is TRBJ2-2; TCRdb lists TRBD2, though no DNA is available to test this call. This CDR3 is built from 16 residues. Germline V gene sequence: CDR1 LGHNA, CDR2 YSLEER.

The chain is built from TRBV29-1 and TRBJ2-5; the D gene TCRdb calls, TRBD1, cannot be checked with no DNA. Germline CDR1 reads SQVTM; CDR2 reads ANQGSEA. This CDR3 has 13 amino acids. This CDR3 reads CSALKTGEETQYF.

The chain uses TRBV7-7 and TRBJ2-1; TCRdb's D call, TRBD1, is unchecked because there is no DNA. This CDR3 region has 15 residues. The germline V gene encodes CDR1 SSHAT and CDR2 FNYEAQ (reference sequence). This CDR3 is CASSLGTNSYNEQFF. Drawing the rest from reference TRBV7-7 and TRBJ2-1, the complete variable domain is GAGVSQSPRYKVTKRGQDVTLRCDPISSHATLYWYQQALGQGPEFLTYFNYEAQPDKSGLPSDRFSAERPEGSISTLTIQRTEQRDSAMYRCASSLGTNSYNEQFFGPGTRLTVL.

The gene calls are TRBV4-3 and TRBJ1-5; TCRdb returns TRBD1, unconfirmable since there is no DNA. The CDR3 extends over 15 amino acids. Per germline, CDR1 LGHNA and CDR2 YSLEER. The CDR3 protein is CASSQEPGRLQPQHF.

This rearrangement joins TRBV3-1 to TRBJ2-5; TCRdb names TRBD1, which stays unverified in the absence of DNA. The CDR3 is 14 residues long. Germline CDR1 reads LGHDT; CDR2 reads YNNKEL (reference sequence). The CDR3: CASRGTGVGETQYF.

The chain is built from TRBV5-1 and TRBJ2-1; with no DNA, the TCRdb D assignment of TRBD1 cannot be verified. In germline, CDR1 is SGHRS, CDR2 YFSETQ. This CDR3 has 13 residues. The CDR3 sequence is CSSSLSQGIEQFF.

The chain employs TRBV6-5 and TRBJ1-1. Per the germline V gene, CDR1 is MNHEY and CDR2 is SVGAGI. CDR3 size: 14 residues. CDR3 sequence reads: CASSYGNMNTEAFF.

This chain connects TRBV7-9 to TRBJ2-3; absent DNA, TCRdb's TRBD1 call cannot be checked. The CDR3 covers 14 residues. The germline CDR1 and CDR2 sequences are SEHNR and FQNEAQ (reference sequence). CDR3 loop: CASTRPQDPDTQYF. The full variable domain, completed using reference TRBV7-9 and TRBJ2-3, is DTGVSQNPRHKITKRGQNVTFRCDPISEHNRLYWYRQTLGQGPEFLTYFQNEAQLEKSRLLSDRFSAERPKGSFSTLEIQRTEQGDSAMYLCASTRPQDPDTQYFGPGTRLTVL.

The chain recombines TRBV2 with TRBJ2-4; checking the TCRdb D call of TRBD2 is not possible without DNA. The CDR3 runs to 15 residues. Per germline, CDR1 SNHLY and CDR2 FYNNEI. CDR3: CTSTERGLAKNIQYF.

The CDR3 spells CASSLLDRATEAFF. The chain carries TRBV27 and TRBJ1-1; the TCRdb call, TRBD1, lacks DNA for checking. Germline values: CDR1 MNHEY, CDR2 SMNVEV (reference sequence). This CDR3 spans 14 amino acids.

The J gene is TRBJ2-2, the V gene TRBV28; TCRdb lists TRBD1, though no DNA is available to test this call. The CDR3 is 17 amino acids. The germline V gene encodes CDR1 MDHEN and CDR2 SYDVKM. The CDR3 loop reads CASGSVRWGRHTGELFF.

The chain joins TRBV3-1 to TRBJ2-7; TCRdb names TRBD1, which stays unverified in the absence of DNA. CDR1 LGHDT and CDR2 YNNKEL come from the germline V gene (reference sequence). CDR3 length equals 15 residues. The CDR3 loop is CASSQWGQGTYEQYF.

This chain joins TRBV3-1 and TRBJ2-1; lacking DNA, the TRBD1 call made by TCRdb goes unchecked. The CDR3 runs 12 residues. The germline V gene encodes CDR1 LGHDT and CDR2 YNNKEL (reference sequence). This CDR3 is CASSPPGNEQFF.

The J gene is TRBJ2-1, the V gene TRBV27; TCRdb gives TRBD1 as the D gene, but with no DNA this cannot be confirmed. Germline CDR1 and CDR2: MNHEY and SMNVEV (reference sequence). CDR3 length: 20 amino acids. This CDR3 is CASSLFPPHPGTGENNEQFF.

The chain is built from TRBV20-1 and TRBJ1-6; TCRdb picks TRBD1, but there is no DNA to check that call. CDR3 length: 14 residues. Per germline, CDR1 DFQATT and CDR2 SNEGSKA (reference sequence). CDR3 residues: CSAITGTIGSPLHF.

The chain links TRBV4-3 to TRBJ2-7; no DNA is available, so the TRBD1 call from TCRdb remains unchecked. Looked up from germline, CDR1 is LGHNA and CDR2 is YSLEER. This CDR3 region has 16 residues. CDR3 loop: CASSQDRGPPGYEQYF.

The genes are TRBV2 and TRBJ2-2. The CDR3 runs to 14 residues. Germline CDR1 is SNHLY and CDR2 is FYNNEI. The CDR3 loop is CASSETGIAGELFF.

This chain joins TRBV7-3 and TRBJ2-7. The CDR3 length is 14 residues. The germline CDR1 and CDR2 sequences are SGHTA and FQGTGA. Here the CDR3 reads CASSLNFGPYEQYF.

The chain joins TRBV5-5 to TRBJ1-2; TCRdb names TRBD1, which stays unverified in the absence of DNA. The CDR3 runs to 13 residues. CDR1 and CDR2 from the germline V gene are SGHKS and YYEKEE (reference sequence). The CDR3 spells CASSQGQSYGYTF. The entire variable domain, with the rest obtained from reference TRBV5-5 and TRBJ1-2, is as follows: DAGVTQSPTHLIKTRGQQVTLRCSPISGHKSVSWYQQVLGQGPQFIFQYYEKEERGRGNFPDRFSARQFPNYSSELNVNALLLGDSALYLCASSQGQSYGYTFGSGTRLTVV.

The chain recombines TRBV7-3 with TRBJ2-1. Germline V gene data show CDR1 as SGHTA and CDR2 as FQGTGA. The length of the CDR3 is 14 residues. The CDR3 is CASSQMGPNNEQFF.

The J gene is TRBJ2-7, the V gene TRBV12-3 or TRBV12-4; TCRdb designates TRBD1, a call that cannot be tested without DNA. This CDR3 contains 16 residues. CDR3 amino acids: CASSASDRGNSYEQYF.

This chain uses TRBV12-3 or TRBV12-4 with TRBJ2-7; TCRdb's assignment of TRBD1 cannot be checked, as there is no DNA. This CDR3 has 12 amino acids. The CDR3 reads CASSTNGGGQYF.